This T cell receptor (beta chain) was captured by sequencing in a study of shared clonotypes between healthy human individuals. Broader study findings: It was expected that sequencing depth would affect clonotype sharing among donors. Some naive CD4 clonotypes, 5% to 5.5%, turned up in common across several donors.

Assay runs were performed at deep level. Replicate PCRs from sorted subsets contained around 200 ng DNA, which is around 30,000 T cell genomes. Method: immunoSEQ multiplex PCR; TCRdb's copy keeps in-frame clones and lacks some. The data hold about 1 million clones, with roughly 80% observed a single time. CDR3 length: 14 amino acids. Trimming stripped 0 bases from V and 3 bases from J, with 6 bases between. Germline lookup yields CDR1 LGHNA and CDR2 YSLEER. Of note for this clone: The antigen remains undetermined.

The sequenced sample consisted of memory CD4+ T cells sorted from blood. As for subset: CD45RA-negative fraction. This TCR came from a man aged 18 to 29 in good health. J is TRBJ2-1 and V is TRBV4-3; unclear D gene. This CDR3 reads CASSQEGSYNEQFF. DNA for the CDR3: TGCGCCAGCAGCCAAGAAGGAAGCTACAATGAGCAGTTCTTC.